A single sample is the source of the 13 T cell receptor beta chains below, sequenced in a study of CD8+ T cells in alopecia areata. Investigators isolated RNA and reverse transcribed it into cDNA to act as the sequencing template. Generated by immunoSEQ multiplex PCR, the TCRdb table keeps only in-frame clones and is missing some. The sample shows some 120,000 clones, no singletons; the ten largest hold about 20%. Sequencing input: lesional skin. Receptors originate from a C3H/HeJ mouse with alopecia areata. The strain bears MHC haplotype H2-k.

The table lists this clone with a few counts. The gene names here belong to mouse. The read ends 4 residues early relative to the CDR3; the germline J gene fills the gap. The chain couples TRBV13-3 to TRBJ2-5, with TRBD1 matching 8 bases. The CDR3 runs to 15 residues. CDR1 and CDR2 from the germline V gene are NNHDY and SYVADS. Trimming removed 0 bases from V and 3 bases from J; junction bases left unmatched: 3. CDR3 amino acids: CASSDVDREQDTQYF. Incomplete CDR3 DNA: TGTGCCAGCAGTGATGTGGACAGGGAACAAGAC.

In this sample, this clone turned up a few times. Each gene name is a mouse one. The DNA ends 4 residues before the CDR3 does, and the rest of the CDR3 is filled in from the germline J gene. The V gene is TRBV13-3, the J gene TRBJ1-4; TRBD1 matches 7 bases. Germline CDR1 NNHDY, CDR2 SYVADS. The CDR3 loop spans 14 amino acids. After removal of 5 bases from V and 4 bases from J, the junction contained 5 bases not matched to a gene. CDR3 sequence: CASRGQKVNERLFF. The CDR3 DNA, read in part, is TGTGCCAGCAGGGGACAGAAAGTCAACGAA. The whole variable domain, remainder taken from reference TRBV13-3 and TRBJ1-4, is EAAVTQSPRSKVAVTGGKVTLSCHQTNNHDYMYWYRQDTGHGLRLIHYSYVADSTEKGDIPDGYKASRPSQENFSLILELASLSQTAVYFCASRGQKVNERLFFGHGTKLSVL.

Concerning this clone itself: Gene names refer to mouse genes. The CDR3 protein is CASGTGRANERLFF. Incomplete CDR3 DNA: TGTGCCAGCGGGACAGGGAGGGCCAACGAA. The V and J genes are TRBV13-3 and TRBJ1-4, with 9 bases aligning to TRBD1. The read comes to an end 4 residues before the CDR3 does, leaving the germline J gene to fill in the end. CDR1 is NNHDY, CDR2 SYVADS, per germline. This CDR3 is 14 amino acids long. Trimming removed 7 bases from V and 3 bases from J; junction bases left unmatched: 4.

With regard to this clone: Germline and genes: mouse. The read comes to an end 4 residues before the CDR3 does, leaving the germline J gene to fill in the end. This chain joins TRBV13-2 and TRBJ2-1, with TRBD2 matching 9 bases. Germline CDR1 and CDR2: NNHNN and SYGAGS (reference sequence). CDR3 size: 14 residues. V was clipped by 3 bases and J by 3 bases; unmatched bases: 1. The CDR3 DNA, read in part, is TGTGCCAGCGGTGGGGGACTGGGCTATGCT. This sequence encodes CASGGGLGYA. In full, the CDR3 reads CASGGGLGYAEQFF.

This clone was observed at least ten times. Gene names are the mouse ones. Read sequence stops 4 residues before the CDR3 end, and the germline J gene provides the missing end. The rearrangement joins TRBV13-3 to TRBJ2-5; TRBD1 agrees at 7 bases. The CDR3 has 13 amino acids. Germline V CDR1 and CDR2: NNHDY, SYVADS. The covered CDR3 bases are TGTGCCAGCAGGCACAGGGGAGGGGAC. As protein: CASRHRGGD. The entire CDR3 protein reads CASRHRGGDTQYF.

This clone showed up just a few times. TCRdb's protein does not match the DNA translation at residue 12; the protein provided is translated from the DNA. The genes are named according to mouse. The read gets to within 3 residues of the CDR3 end, and the germline J gene fills in the rest. V gene TRBV13-3 combines with J gene TRBJ1-3, with D possibly matching TRBD1 (6 bases). Germline CDR1 and CDR2: NNHDY and SYVADS. The CDR3 length is 15 residues. Trimming took 6 bases from V and 0 from J, leaving 13 bases between them. The CDR3 protein is CASNRDTLSGNTLYF. The DNA read from the CDR3 is TGTGCCAGCAACCGGGACACCCTTTCTGGAAATACG. Drawing the rest from reference TRBV13-3 and TRBJ1-3, the complete variable domain is EAAVTQSPRSKVAVTGGKVTLSCHQTNNHDYMYWYRQDTGHGLRLIHYSYVADSTEKGDIPDGYKASRPSQENFSLILELASLSQTAVYFCASNRDTLSGNTLYFGEGSRLIVV.

The table lists this clone with a few counts. Gene names and germline match the mouse. The read ends 4 residues early relative to the CDR3; the germline J gene fills the gap. The chain links TRBV19 to TRBJ2-7; D is perhaps TRBD2 (6 bases). CDR1 FNHDT and CDR2 SITEND come from the germline V gene (reference sequence). The length of the CDR3 is 13 residues. Trimming shortened V by 4 bases and J by 3 bases, and 11 bases separated the two germline ends. The CDR3 DNA, read in part, is TGTGCCAGCAGTCCTTACTGGGACTAT. Translation gives CASSPYWDY. The full-length CDR3 reads as CASSPYWDYEQYF.

Of note for this clone: Mouse gene names and germline throughout. With the read ending 4 residues before the CDR3 end, the germline J gene is used to fill in that end. The V and J genes are TRBV1 and TRBJ2-1; 7 nucleotides line up with TRBD1. V was clipped by 6 bases and J by 0 bases; unmatched bases: 5. CDR1 and CDR2 (germline): NSQYPW, LRSPGD (reference sequence). The CDR3 is made up of 15 amino acids. CDR3 protein: CTCSSTGNNYAEQFF. The CDR3 DNA, read in part, is TGCACCTGCAGCTCGACAGGGAATAACTATGCT.

Concerning this clone itself: Gene names follow the mouse nomenclature. The sequenced fragment ends 4 residues before the CDR3 boundary, so the rest is inferred from the germline J gene. This chain joins TRBV5 and TRBJ2-1; the match to TRBD2 covers 14 bases. Trimming at V came to 1 base and at J to 5 bases, leaving 4 bases not matched to a gene. This CDR3 has 17 amino acids. Germline CDR1 LGHNA, CDR2 YNLKQL (reference sequence). CDR3 DNA, as far as it was read: TGTGCCAGCAGCCAAGGGGACTGGGGGGGCGCTGATGCT. This codes for CASSQGDWGGADA. The entire CDR3 sequence reads CASSQGDWGGADAEQFF.

A note on this clone: Mouse names are used for the genes. The observed sequence ends 4 residues before the CDR3 terminus, with the missing tail filled in from the germline J gene. The chain joins TRBV1 to TRBJ2-4; 9 bases agree with TRBD2. Germline CDR1 NSQYPW, CDR2 LRSPGD (reference sequence). This CDR3 has 17 residues. The trim removed 0 bases at V and 0 bases at J, leaving 4 bases unmatched. Incomplete CDR3 DNA: TGCACCTGCAGTGCAGATCTCTGGGGGGGGAGTCAAAAC. It yields the protein CTCSADLWGGSQN. The full CDR3 sequence reads CTCSADLWGGSQNTLYF.

This clone appeared a few times. Here the gene names and germline are mouse. The read comes to an end 4 residues before the CDR3 does, leaving the germline J gene to fill in the end. The chain is built from TRBV19 and TRBJ2-7; TRBD1 matches at 9 bases. CDR3 size: 14 residues. Germline CDR1 FNHDT, CDR2 SITEND (reference sequence). CDR3: CASSRDREGYEQYF. CDR3 DNA (partial): TGTGCCAGCAGTCGGGACAGGGAGGGATAT.

This clone occurred a few times. Genes here carry mouse names. The read terminates 4 residues ahead of where the CDR3 ends, so the germline J gene completes it. The chain uses TRBV13-3 and TRBJ2-3; 10 bases fit TRBD1. The CDR3 runs to 14 residues. The ends lost 7 bases at V and 3 bases at J; junction bases unmatched: 5. Germline V gives CDR1 NNHDY, CDR2 SYVADS. The CDR3 DNA, read in part, is TGTGCCAGCCTCCGGGACAGGGGAGCAGAA. It translates to CASLRDRGAE. The entire CDR3 protein reads CASLRDRGAETLYF.

This clone was seen many times. Any gene name here is a mouse gene name. The read ends 4 residues before the CDR3 terminus; that terminus is restored from the germline J gene. This chain joins TRBV17 and TRBJ2-7; a possible D gene is TRBD1 (5 bases). The length of the CDR3 is 13 residues. CDR1 MNHDT and CDR2 YYDKIL come from the germline V gene. V lost 2 bases, J lost 0 bases, and 5 bases lay in between. This CDR3 reads CASSRQGSYEQYF. CDR3 DNA (partial): TGTGCTAGCAGTAGACAGGGCTCCTAT. The whole variable domain, filled in from reference TRBV17 and TRBJ2-7, reads DTTVKQNPRYKLARVGKPVNLICSQTMNHDTMYWYQKKPNQAPKLLLFYYDKILNREADTFEKFQSSRPNNSFCSLYIGSAGLEYSAMYLCASSRQGSYEQYFGPGTRLTVL.